This T cell receptor (beta chain) was recovered during a study of shared clonotypes between healthy human individuals. A remark on this clone: Its antigen remains unidentified.

Each subset's genomic DNA was split evenly across several immunoSEQ plates. Data came from immunoSEQ multiplex PCR; TCRdb stores just in-frame clones and leaves some out. Of roughly 700,000 clones listed, roughly 70% are singletons. Study observations and caveats: Non-shared clonotypes were found to have lower generation probabilities than the clonotypes that were shared by all four of the sorted-subset donors. Only blood underwent sampling, and tissue repertoires likely differ. Naive subsets generally had larger estimated richness than memory subsets.

The V end lost 7 bases, the J end lost 6 bases, and 10 bases lay between the germline ends. CDR1 is MGHDK, CDR2 SYGVNS, per germline. This CDR3 contains 12 residues. Input material: memory CD4+ T cells sorted from blood. Subset defined: CD45RA-negative fraction. The chain links TRBV25-1 to TRBJ2-4; D is ambiguous. This receptor was identified in a woman under 40 in good health. For the CDR3, the DNA is TGTGCCAGCACTGGTTTCCCAAACATTCAGTACTTC. This sequence encodes CASTGFPNIQYF.